This T cell receptor (beta chain) is drawn from a study of human T cells and chemical hapten exposure (dated by TCRdb to the early 2020s). Describing the broader study: Libraries were pooled for sequencing, and variation in per-sample TCR yields was attributed mainly to small differences in library volumes within the pool. Peripheral blood TCR repertoire changes were tracked in vivo in alopecia patients during primary and secondary sensitization to the hapten diphenylcyclopropenone (DPC). Both TCR alpha and TCR beta chains were sequenced from each blood RNA sample. The full study reports these points: After repeated subsampling, the strength of the expansion versus patch-test correlation and the threshold at which it became significant changed. The number of TCRs above 1 in 1000 frequency did not change with DPC sensitization; there was no evidence of global repertoire structure alterations.

Trimming accounts for 7 bases at V and 3 bases at J, while the number of junction bases matched to no gene is 10. From the germline V gene (reference sequence), CDR1 is MNHEY and CDR2 is SMNVEV. The cysteine opens and the phenylalanine closes a CDR3 of 15 amino acids. Just the 45-base CDR3 DNA is kept, in frame starting at base 1. What the time point label conveys for this sample: healthy volunteer bleed at 2 weeks. Unfractionated whole blood was collected in Tempus Blood RNA tubes, and total RNA was extracted from that blood. Five or six healthy volunteers served as TCR sequencing controls and were bled at day 0, 2 weeks and 6 weeks. Turning to this clonotype: No cognate antigen has been identified for it. No quality values exist for individual bases; no much larger clone is one base distant.

Library preparation was by RACE. These reads were obtained on a NextSeq 500. During library preparation, unique molecular identifiers were attached to individual cDNA molecules so that TCRs could be counted in a quantitative, reproducible way. Regarding the original processing steps: Samples had a median of about 96,000 TCRs, with a range from about 23,224 to 750,000. V, J and CDR3 annotation of the TCR reads was performed with the Decombinator software suite. For the PS versus PT1 abundance plots, all samples were subsampled to the same number of TCRs (28,000). Expanded TCRs were defined as absent before sensitization and observed at least eight times at the 2-week time point. TCRdb trimmed public reads at Q25 via fastp, called clones via MiXCR and kept in-frame beta chains. Each CDR3 protein appears once, grouped with its most common genes and DNA. TCRdb, rather than the study authors, made the V and J calls. The sample yields around 130,000 distinct CDR3 sequences; roughly 9.5% were counted once. Approximately 2% of the sample is held by the ten biggest clonotypes.

This receptor was obtained from a male donor in good health. Some clones in this sample may be carry-over from other donors' samples. This chain is built from TRBV27 and TRBJ2-7; 9 of the junction bases match TRBD2. Sequences were obtained from whole blood. The bases read TGTGCCAGCACCAAACTAGCGGGCAAGAACTACGAGCAGTACTTC. This sequence encodes CASTKLAGKNYEQYF.